The clone carrying this TCR beta chain was seen many times. Its antigen is undetermined. This CDR3 has 14 residues. Germline V lookup: CDR1 SGHTA, CDR2 FQGNSA. V was clipped by 3 bases and J by 5 bases; unmatched bases: 4. These data originate in a study of T cells in Graves' hyperthyroidism and ophthalmopathy. The investigators amplified TCR beta CDR3 regions from RNA transcripts. In the first-round RT-PCR of the TCR CDR3, the HTBI primer set was used. TCRdb re-analysed the multiplex PCR reads in MiXCR, keeping a single row per CDR3 protein. The table lists some 270,000 distinct CDR3 sequences, about 25% of them singletons. General study findings and limits: Most thyroid clonotypes with frequency above 0.001 were detected in blood.

The sequenced sample consisted of blood. The receptor's source is a woman between 40 and 55 years old with Graves' ophthalmopathy. This chain uses TRBV7-2 with TRBJ1-1, with TRBD1 matching over 9 bases. CDR3 in DNA: TGTGCCAGCAGCTTTACAGGGGGCGCAACTGAAGCTTTCTTT. Amino acid sequence: CASSFTGGATEAFF.